This passage covers 28 T cell receptor beta chains from one sample sequenced in a study of T cell responses to AZD1222 COVID-19 vaccine. The method was immunoSEQ multiplex PCR; TCRdb's version includes in-frame clones alone and lacks a portion of them. In the table there are about 130,000 clones, 88% of which are singletons. Specimen: peripheral blood, collected 28 days after the second AZD1222 dose. Receptors originate from an adult who received the AZD1222 COVID-19 vaccine.

This rearrangement joins TRBV13 to TRBJ2-3, with TRBD2 identical over 9 bases. Germline lookup yields CDR1 PRHDT and CDR2 FYEKMQ (reference sequence). This CDR3 has 17 amino acids. J lost 0 bases, V lost 4 bases, and 8 bases had no gene match. The CDR3 DNA is TGTGCCAGCAGCTCCCGGGCGACTAGCGGTAGCACAGATACGCAGTATTTT. The encoded protein is CASSSRATSGSTDTQYF.

This clone came up once. This chain uses TRBV6-6 with TRBJ1-4, with D unresolved. V gave up 5 bases and J gave up 8 bases, with 9 bases separating them. Looked up from germline, CDR1 is MNHNY and CDR2 is SVGAGI (reference sequence). This CDR3 has 12 residues. The CDR3 sequence is CASSPEGEKLFF. The CDR3 region has the DNA TGTGCCAGCAGTCCCGAAGGGGAAAAACTGTTTTTT.

The sample holds one count of this clone. This sequence joins TRBV19 and TRBJ2-1, with a possible D match to TRBD2 (7 bases). Between the trimmed V and J ends, which lost 2 bases and 4 bases, there was a span of 12 bases. CDR3 length: 15 residues. Per germline, CDR1 LNHDA and CDR2 SQIVND (reference sequence). The CDR3, as DNA: TGTGCCAGTAGTATAACGGGGGGCGGGTACAATGAGCAGTTCTTC. It translates to CASSITGGGYNEQFF.

The chain is built from TRBV4-1 and TRBJ1-2, with TRBD1 matching 11 bases. CDR1 and CDR2 (germline): MGHRA, YSYEKL. This CDR3 has 16 amino acids. J was trimmed by 4 bases and V by 3 bases; bases with no gene match: 7. The CDR3 sequence: CASSHVGQGESYGYTF. CDR3 in DNA: TGCGCCAGCAGCCACGTGGGACAGGGGGAGTCCTATGGCTACACCTTC.

As DNA, the CDR3 is TGCGCCAGCAGCTTGGACAGGGCGGCCGCCGGGGAGCTGTTTTTT. Protein sequence: CASSLDRAAAGELFF. The genes are TRBV5-1 and TRBJ2-2, with D perhaps TRBD1 (6 bases). Per the germline V gene, CDR1 is SGHRS and CDR2 is YFSETQ. The CDR3 extends over 15 amino acids. With 0 bases removed from V and 6 bases from J, the gap between germline ends came to 12 bases. The variable domain in full, completed from reference TRBV5-1 and TRBJ2-2, reads KAGVTQTPRYLIKTRGQQVTLSCSPISGHRSVSWYQQTPGQGLQFLFEYFSETQRNKGNFPGRFSGRQFSNSRSEMNVSTLELGDSALYLCASSLDRAAAGELFFGEGSRLTVL.

The chain employs TRBV19 and TRBJ1-6; D gene unclear. V was shortened by 6 bases and J by 3 bases, with 9 bases between the two germline ends. The CDR3 contains 14 residues. Germline-derived CDR1 and CDR2 are LNHDA and SQIVND (reference sequence). The CDR3 nucleotides read TGTGCCAGTAGCCCCGGGCGCTATAATTCACCCCTCCACTTT. Amino acid sequence: CASSPGRYNSPLHF.

The gene calls are TRBV6-5 and TRBJ1-5, with D uncertain. V lost 5 bases and J 2 bases, leaving 13 bases between the germline ends. Germline CDR1 is MNHEY and CDR2 is SVGAGI. This CDR3 spans 15 amino acids. CDR3 nucleotides: TGTGCCAGCAGTCCCTACCGGGGTCGCAATCAGCCCCAGCATTTT. This codes for CASSPYRGRNQPQHF.

The chain has TRBV3-1 (or the pseudogene TRBV3-2) and TRBJ2-7; D is tentatively TRBD1 or TRBD2 (5 bases each). The CDR3 runs 16 residues. The V end lost 0 bases, the J end lost 2 bases, and 14 bases lay between the germline ends. Germline CDR1 is LGHDT and CDR2 is YNNKEL (reference sequence). The DNA for the CDR3 is TGTGCCAGCAGCCAAGATCTCGGGGCCGAGACCTACGAGCAGTACTTC. Amino acid sequence: CASSQDLGAETYEQYF.

The V and J genes are TRBV12-3 or TRBV12-4 and TRBJ1-1; tentatively, D is TRBD1 (6 bases). The CDR3 length is 13 residues. The ends were cut back, 5 bases at V and 5 bases at J, with 12 bases in the middle. CDR3 loop: CASSKAGDTEAFF. The CDR3 DNA reads TGTGCCAGCAGTAAGGCAGGGGATACTGAAGCTTTCTTT.

DNA for the CDR3: TGTGCCAGCAGCGTAGGACCGAGTGAGAACTATGGCTACACCTTC. Translating gives CASSVGPSENYGYTF. V gene TRBV9 combines with J gene TRBJ1-2; D not certain. Germline V gene data show CDR1 as SGDLS and CDR2 as YYNGEE. The CDR3 has 15 amino acids. Trimming stripped 0 bases from V and 2 bases from J, with 11 bases between.

The genes are TRBV6-6 and TRBJ1-6, with D unclear. The CDR3 totals 15 residues. Trimming left V 6 bases short and J 6 bases short, with 15 bases between. The germline V gene has CDR1 MNHNY and CDR2 SVGAGI (reference sequence). CDR3 sequence (DNA): TGTGCCAGCAGCCCCCTCGGAGCGCCTAATTCACCCCTCCACTTT. This codes for CASSPLGAPNSPLHF.

The chain links TRBV5-1 to TRBJ2-3; D remains ambiguous. V was pared by 2 bases and J by 4 bases, with 11 bases between. The CDR3 spans 14 residues. Germline V gene lookup returns CDR1 SGHRS and CDR2 YFSETQ. The CDR3 sequence: CASSLVGRADTQYF. CDR3 DNA sequence: TGCGCCAGCAGCTTAGTAGGGCGTGCAGATACGCAGTATTTT.

The chain combines TRBV2 with TRBJ1-1; 10 bases agree with TRBD1. Germline assignment: CDR1 SNHLY and CDR2 FYNNEI. The junction had 9 bases not matched to a gene; V was cut back by 5 bases and J by 3 bases. This CDR3 region has 16 residues. The CDR3, as DNA: TGTGCCAGCAGTCCCTTGACAGGGGGCCTGGACACTGAAGCTTTCTTT. As protein: CASSPLTGGLDTEAFF.

The gene calls are TRBV7-9 and TRBJ1-2; D is undetermined. Germline V gene data show CDR1 as SEHNR and CDR2 as FQNEAQ (reference sequence). V lost 1 base to trimming and J lost 1 base, with 7 bases between them. The CDR3 sequence is 14 residues long. As DNA, the CDR3 is TGTGCCAGCAGCTTAGGTGCGAATAACTATGGCTACACCTTC. Protein product: CASSLGANNYGYTF. The whole variable domain, filled in from reference TRBV7-9 and TRBJ1-2, reads DTGVSQNPRHKITKRGQNVTFRCDPISEHNRLYWYRQTLGQGPEFLTYFQNEAQLEKSRLLSDRFSAERPKGSFSTLEIQRTEQGDSAMYLCASSLGANNYGYTFGSGTRLTVV.

The chain's CDR3 is CASSVGGTGGYGYTF. The CDR3 nucleotides read TGTGCCAGCAGCGTAGGCGGGACAGGGGGTTATGGCTACACCTTC. J is TRBJ1-2 and V is TRBV9; 11 bases line up with TRBD1. Germline lookup yields CDR1 SGDLS and CDR2 YYNGEE. V lost 0 bases and J lost 5; bases outside the gene matches: 3. The CDR3 sequence is 15 residues long.

This chain connects TRBV6-5 to TRBJ1-2; D is unclear. The V end lost 2 bases, the J end lost 2 bases, and 6 bases lay between the germline ends. This CDR3 has 13 amino acids. Germline CDR1 MNHEY, CDR2 SVGAGI. The CDR3, as DNA: TGTGCCAGCAGTTACCGAGACAACTATGGCTACACCTTC. Translating it yields CASSYRDNYGYTF.

The chain links TRBV6-4 to TRBJ2-7; D might be TRBD1 or TRBD2, each matching 5 bases. The CDR3 has 16 residues. Trimming pared 4 bases from V and 2 bases from J, leaving 18 bases between. Germline V gives CDR1 MRHNA, CDR2 SNTAGT. CDR3 region: CASSGTGTYKTYEQYF. The CDR3 region has the DNA TGTGCCAGCAGTGGCACCGGGACCTATAAAACCTACGAGCAGTACTTC.

The chain employs TRBV5-6 and TRBJ2-7; the D is unclear. This CDR3 has 15 amino acids. Germline V gene sequence: CDR1 SGHDT, CDR2 YYEEEE. The V end was cut by 0 bases, the J end by 3 bases, with 13 bases between. CDR3 protein: CASSLAAGGDYEQYF. CDR3 sequence (DNA): TGTGCCAGCAGCTTGGCGGCAGGCGGAGACTACGAGCAGTACTTC.

This chain links TRBV6-5 with TRBJ1-5; D is ambiguous. The CDR3 totals 13 residues. The germline V gene encodes CDR1 MNHEY and CDR2 SVGAGI. Trimming cost V 6 bases and J 4 bases, with 10 bases left between them. CDR3 residues: CASSPDANQPQHF. The CDR3 DNA reads TGTGCCAGCAGCCCGGACGCGAATCAGCCCCAGCATTTT.

The chain carries TRBV24-1 and TRBJ2-1; 8 nucleotides agree with TRBD2. The V gene end was trimmed by 3 bases and the J gene end by 8 bases; junction bases not matched to a gene: 20. The V gene's germline CDR1 is KGHDR and CDR2 SFDVKD. CDR3 length: 19 residues. DNA for the CDR3: TGTGCCACCAGTGATAGGAGGGGATCGATTAGCGGGACATGGGATGAGCAGTTCTTC. It specifies CATSDRRGSISGTWDEQFF.

The chain links TRBV15 to TRBJ2-1, with D possibly matching TRBD2 (5 bases). The V end was cut by 7 bases, the J end by 0 bases, with 13 bases between. This CDR3 region has 15 residues. Germline CDR1 LNHNV, CDR2 YYDKDF (reference sequence). As DNA, the CDR3 is TGTGCCACCACCATCCTCGCGGGCTCCTACAATGAGCAGTTCTTC. Encoded protein: CATTILAGSYNEQFF.

This chain's CDR3 is CATETGETDEQFF. The CDR3 DNA sequence: TGTGCCACCGAGACAGGGGAGACGGATGAGCAGTTCTTC. This sequence joins TRBV5-5 and TRBJ2-1; 8 nucleotides line up with TRBD1. CDR3 size: 13 residues. Germline lookup yields CDR1 SGHKS and CDR2 YYEKEE (reference sequence). The trim removed 9 bases at V and 8 bases at J, leaving 10 bases unmatched.

The chain links TRBV9 to TRBJ1-4; D gene uncertain. Trimming left V 4 bases short and J 0 bases short, with 4 bases between. Per the germline V gene, CDR1 is SGDLS and CDR2 is YYNGEE. The CDR3 is 13 residues long. As DNA, the CDR3 is TGTGCCAGCAGCCTTGCAACTAATGAAAAACTGTTTTTT. Translation gives CASSLATNEKLFF.

The V call is TRBV6-2 or TRBV6-3, the J call TRBJ1-2, with D possibly matching TRBD1 (6 bases). Germline CDR1 and CDR2: MNHEY and SVGEGT. Deletions cut 6 bases from V and 0 bases from J, with 11 bases between. The CDR3 is 14 amino acids. The CDR3 loop reads CASSRQVSNYGYTF. The CDR3 DNA reads as TGTGCCAGCAGCCGACAGGTGTCTAACTATGGCTACACCTTC.

This clone was seen a single time. The chain employs TRBV24-1 and TRBJ2-3, with D possibly matching TRBD2 (7 bases). CDR1 is KGHDR and CDR2 is SFDVKD in the germline V gene. The CDR3 loop spans 14 amino acids. V shed 7 bases and J shed 3 bases, with 13 bases lying between them. In DNA form, the CDR3 reads TGTGCCACCAGGGGGGCGGGAGAGACAGATACGCAGTATTTT. This gives the protein CATRGAGETDTQYF.

The genes are TRBV6-1 and TRBJ1-6; D unresolved. Germline loops: CDR1 MNHNS, CDR2 SASEGT. This CDR3 comprises 14 residues. Trimming pared 7 bases from V and 0 bases from J, leaving 7 bases between. The CDR3, as DNA: TGTGCCAGCACCTTAGGCTCCTATAATTCACCCCTCCACTTT. This gives the protein CASTLGSYNSPLHF.

This chain joins TRBV5-4 and TRBJ1-2; D remains ambiguous. Germline V lookup: CDR1 SGHNT, CDR2 YYREEE (reference sequence). This CDR3 is 14 amino acids long. Trimming removed 2 bases at V and 7 bases at J, with 15 bases between. CDR3 coding DNA: TGTGCCAGCAGCTTTGGCGGCCAGTCTGCTGGCTACACCTTC. Protein: CASSFGGQSAGYTF. Drawing the rest from reference TRBV5-4 and TRBJ1-2, the complete variable domain is ETGVTQSPTHLIKTRGQQVTLRCSSQSGHNTVSWYQQALGQGPQFIFQYYREEENGRGNFPPRFSGLQFPNYSSELNVNALELDDSALYLCASSFGGQSAGYTFGSGTRLTVV.

This chain connects TRBV6-5 to TRBJ1-4; D might be TRBD1 (5 bases). The CDR3 is made up of 14 amino acids. V was trimmed by 6 bases and J by 4 bases, leaving 12 bases between them. Germline CDR1 and CDR2: MNHEY and SVGAGI. CDR3 residues: CASRKRQGNEKLFF. Written as DNA, the CDR3 is TGTGCCAGCAGGAAGAGGCAGGGTAATGAAAAACTGTTTTTT.